The clone carrying this T cell receptor (beta chain) turned up a few times. The sample belongs to a study of blood T cells in healthy people across ages. With a J-beta primer mix and a sample-barcoded 5' primer, a second PCR ran 7 to 11 cycles. MiXCR was run by TCRdb on the 5' RACE reads, yielding one entry per CDR3 protein. There are some 1,000,000 distinct CDR3 sequences in the sample; about 25% occur only once, and less than 0.85% lies in the top ten. This CDR3 is 15 amino acids long. From germline, CDR1 is ENHRY and CDR2 SYGVKD. V dropped 2 bases and J dropped 8 bases, with 17 bases sitting between them. The same specimen was also included in a second study, on T cells of mothers and their children.

The TCR originated in a girl aged 2-10 years in good health. The sample consisted of blood. The chain employs TRBV10-3 and TRBJ2-3, with D maybe TRBD1 (5 bases). CDR3 in amino acids: CAISENWRQKPTQYF. For the CDR3, the DNA is TGTGCCATCAGTGAGAATTGGAGACAGAAACCTACGCAGTATTTT.